This TCR beta chain was captured by sequencing in a study of blood T cell repertoires in COVID-19. Study overall: From the United States, Italy and Spain came samples of acute and convalescent COVID-19. Sample material is recorded as cDNA or gDNA derived from T cells, B-cell-depleted T cells, or PBMCs.

Original methodology: For nucleated cells, counts were estimated from reference gene primer amplification. The method was immunoSEQ multiplex PCR; TCRdb's version includes in-frame clones alone and lacks a portion of them. That table supplies the V and J calls and clone size; D and trimming were determined from the DNA. Here the sample spans hundreds of thousands of clones, approximately 83% being singletons. V gave up 1 base and J gave up 5 bases, with 15 bases separating them. CDR1 and CDR2 from the germline V gene are SEHNR and FQNEAQ (reference sequence). The CDR3 runs to 16 residues. Sequencing was performed on peripheral blood. The sequence came from a woman in her 40s with active or convalescent COVID-19. The chain is built from TRBV7-9 and TRBJ2-1; D is ambiguous. In DNA form, the CDR3 reads TGTGCCAGCAGCTTAGTCCTCAGGCAGCTCAACAATGAGCAGTTCTTC. Its protein is CASSLVLRQLNNEQFF.